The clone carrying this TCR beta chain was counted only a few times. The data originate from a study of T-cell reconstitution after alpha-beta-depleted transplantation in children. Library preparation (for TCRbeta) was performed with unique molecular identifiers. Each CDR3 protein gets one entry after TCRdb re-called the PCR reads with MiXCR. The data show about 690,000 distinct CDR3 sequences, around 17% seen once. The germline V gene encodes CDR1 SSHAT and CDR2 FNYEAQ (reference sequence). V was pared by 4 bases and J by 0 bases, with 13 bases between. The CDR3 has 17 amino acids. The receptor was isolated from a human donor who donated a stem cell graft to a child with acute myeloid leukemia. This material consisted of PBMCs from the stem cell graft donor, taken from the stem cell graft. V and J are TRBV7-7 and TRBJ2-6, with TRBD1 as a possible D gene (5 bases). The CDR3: CASSSQGPRSGANVLTF. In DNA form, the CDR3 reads TGTGCCAGCAGCTCCCAGGGCCCTCGCTCTGGGGCCAACGTCCTGACTTTC.